The next 28 T cell receptor beta chains were all read from a single sample in a study of T cell repertoires in cytomegalovirus infection. These receptors' targets are unknown. TCRdb called the reads again in MiXCR, with one record for every CDR3 protein. In the table there are some 940,000 distinct CDR3 sequences, roughly a third of which are singletons. The sample consisted of cultured CD8+ T cells from PBMCs, taken from culture after CMV antigen stimulation. The receptors were gathered from a human donor in good health (CMV status not recorded). Some clones in this sample may be carry-over from other donors' samples.

This chain joins TRBV29-1 and TRBJ2-7, with TRBD1 matching 8 bases. CDR1 is SQVTM and CDR2 is ANQGSEA in the germline V gene. Trimming cost V 1 base and J 7 bases; bases outside gene matches: 6. The CDR3 totals 13 residues. CDR3 sequence: CSVEGTGCGEQYV. The DNA for the CDR3 is TGCAGCGTTGAAGGGACAGGGTGTGGGGAGCAGTACGTC.

The table lists this clonotype with many counts. The chain couples TRBV10-3 to TRBJ1-2, with D maybe TRBD1 (6 bases). Trimming removed 6 bases from V and 2 bases from J, with 16 bases in between. This CDR3 is built from 15 residues. CDR1 and CDR2 from the germline V gene are ENHRY and SYGVKD. CDR3 coding DNA: TGTGCCATCAGCGGGCAGGACAGCGTAAACTATGGCTACACCTTC. Protein product: CAISGQDSVNYGYTF.

The chain combines TRBV5-1 with TRBJ1-2; no clear D gene. The CDR3 contains 12 residues. Germline CDR1 reads SGHRS; CDR2 reads YFSETQ. V lost 5 bases and J 2 bases, leaving 7 bases between the germline ends. Here the CDR3 DNA reads TGCGCCAGCAGAGGTCAAAACTATGGCTACACCTTC. It is translated as CASRGQNYGYTF.

The chain is built from TRBV28 and TRBJ1-5; possibly TRBD1 for D (5 bases). CDR1 and CDR2 (germline): MDHEN, SYDVKM. V was shortened by 3 bases and J by 5 bases, with 11 bases between the two germline ends. This CDR3 has 14 amino acids. DNA of the CDR3: TGTGCCAGCAGTTTTGGGGGAAGGGATCAGCCCCAGCATTTT. It yields the protein CASSFGGRDQPQHF.

At least ten counts were recorded for this clonotype. The rearrangement joins TRBV7-2 to TRBJ2-1, with a possible D match to TRBD2 (7 bases). Trimming shortened V by 8 bases and J by 4 bases, and 18 bases separated the two germline ends. The CDR3 contains 15 residues. The V gene's germline CDR1 is SGHTA and CDR2 FQGNSA. The CDR3 DNA reads as TGTGCCAGCCTCCTAGGGGCGGGGGCATACAATGAGCAGTTCTTC. Residues: CASLLGAGAYNEQFF.

The CDR3 reads CASSDFPRQGGAAGTEAFF. CDR3 DNA: TGTGCCAGCAGTGATTTCCCTCGACAGGGGGGCGCTGCTGGTACTGAAGCTTTCTTT. V is TRBV25-1 and J is TRBJ1-1, with 9 bases lining up with TRBD1. Per germline, CDR1 MGHDK and CDR2 SYGVNS. Trimming took 3 bases from V and 5 from J; bases not matched to a gene: 19. CDR3 length equals 19 residues.

The V gene is TRBV7-9, the J gene TRBJ2-1, with TRBD2 matching over 13 bases. CDR1 is SEHNR and CDR2 is FQNEAQ in the germline V gene (reference sequence). The CDR3 has 18 residues. V shed 4 bases and J 1 base; nucleotides not matched to a gene: 7. CDR3 loop: CASSSRGTSGASYNEQFF. Written as DNA, the CDR3 is TGTGCCAGCAGCTCTAGGGGGACTAGCGGGGCTTCCTACAATGAGCAGTTCTTC.

The chain links TRBV2 to TRBJ2-3; D possibly uses TRBD1 or TRBD2 (5 bases each). Trimming removed 6 bases at V and 4 bases at J, with 14 bases between. The CDR3 is 14 amino acids. CDR1 and CDR2 (germline): SNHLY, FYNNEI. The CDR3: CASSGLRDPDTQYF. CDR3 bases: TGTGCCAGCAGCGGCTTGAGGGACCCAGATACGCAGTATTTT.

The chain combines TRBV13 with TRBJ2-3, with D possibly matching TRBD2 (5 bases). There are 16 residues in the CDR3. Trimming took off 1 base at V and 2 bases at J, with 13 bases between the two ends. Per the germline V gene, CDR1 is PRHDT and CDR2 is FYEKMQ (reference sequence). CDR3 nucleotide sequence: TGTGCCAGCAGCTTAGCCGGGGAACGTTCCACAGATACGCAGTATTTT. Translated, it gives CASSLAGERSTDTQYF.

This chain connects TRBV4-1 to TRBJ2-2; possibly TRBD2 for D (5 bases). This CDR3 contains 17 residues. CDR1 MGHRA and CDR2 YSYEKL come from the germline V gene. Trimming pared 0 bases from V and 4 bases from J, leaving 15 bases between. CDR3 in amino acids: CASSQDIRVTSTGELFF. The CDR3 coding sequence is TGCGCCAGCAGCCAAGATATCCGCGTAACTAGCACCGGGGAGCTGTTTTTT.

This chain connects TRBV5-4 to TRBJ2-1, with D perhaps matching TRBD2 (5 bases). Germline loops: CDR1 SGHNT, CDR2 YYREEE (reference sequence). The CDR3 is 13 amino acids. The ends were cut back, 4 bases at V and 7 bases at J, with 12 bases in the middle. CDR3 nucleotides: TGTGCCAGCAGCCTCTTCGGGGAAAATGAGCAGTTCTTC. Its translation: CASSLFGENEQFF.

Note on this clonotype: A single base separates this from a much larger clone, so it may be a read error. The rearrangement joins TRBV12-3 or TRBV12-4 to TRBJ2-7; tentatively, D is TRBD2 (6 bases). This CDR3 region has 13 residues. Trimming stripped 3 bases from V and 6 bases from J, with 12 bases between. Here the CDR3 reads CASSFGGLREQYV. CDR3 DNA: TGTGCCAGCAGTTTTGGAGGGTTGCGCGAGCAGTACGTC.

There are a few counts of this clonotype. V is TRBV7-9 and J is TRBJ2-3; D unclear. Between the trimmed V and J ends, which lost 3 bases and 7 bases, there was a span of 8 bases. Germline V gives CDR1 SEHNR, CDR2 FQNEAQ (reference sequence). CDR3 length: 12 amino acids. The CDR3 DNA is TGTGCCAGCAGCTTGACACAAAATACGCAGTATTTT. It yields the protein CASSLTQNTQYF.

Remarks on this clonotype: At one of its ends the junction is not consistent with the germline gene, which may arise from a read error. The rearrangement joins TRBV5-4 to TRBJ2-3; 9 bases line up with TRBD2. This CDR3 contains 15 residues. Germline loops: CDR1 SGHNT, CDR2 YYREEE (reference sequence). The CDR3 here is CANSRGTSITDTQYF. CDR3 bases: TGTGCCAACAGCCGCGGGACTAGCATCACAGATACGCAGTATTTT.

This clonotype occurred a few times. This chain links TRBV4-1 with TRBJ2-1; 7 positions match TRBD2. The CDR3 runs 17 residues. The junction had 5 bases not matched to a gene; V was cut back by 0 bases and J by 0 bases. Looked up from germline, CDR1 is MGHRA and CDR2 is YSYEKL. The chain's CDR3 is CASSQEKGLDSYNEQFF. CDR3 nucleotide sequence: TGCGCCAGCAGCCAAGAAAAAGGACTAGACTCCTACAATGAGCAGTTCTTC.

The table lists this clonotype with a few counts. V and J are TRBV12-3 or TRBV12-4 and TRBJ1-4; D gene unclear. The CDR3 sequence is 16 residues long. Deletions cut 3 bases from V and 5 bases from J, with 16 bases between. The CDR3 coding sequence is TGTGCCAGCAGTTTGAGTAGGGCCCTCACCAATGAAAAACTGTTTTTT. As protein: CASSLSRALTNEKLFF.

J is TRBJ1-2 and V is TRBV19; no firm D call. Trimming shortened V by 5 bases and J by 6 bases, and 19 bases separated the two germline ends. Germline V gene data show CDR1 as LNHDA and CDR2 as SQIVND (reference sequence). The CDR3 extends over 15 amino acids. The CDR3 DNA sequence: TGTGCCAGTAGTGAGAACAGACGGTCCGGGAATGGCTACACCTTC. Amino acids: CASSENRRSGNGYTF. The full variable domain, its missing parts supplied by reference TRBV19 and TRBJ1-2, is DGGITQSPKYLFRKEGQNVTLSCEQNLNHDAMYWYRQDPGQGLRLIYYSQIVNDFQKGDIAEGYSVSREKKESFPLTVTSAQKNPTAFYLCASSENRRSGNGYTFGSGTRLTVV.

This clonotype has at least ten counts. The V call is TRBV7-8, the J call TRBJ2-2; 8 nucleotides line up with TRBD1. Germline V gene data show CDR1 as SGHVS and CDR2 as FQNEAQ. Trimming at V came to 5 bases and at J to 5 bases, leaving 4 bases not matched to a gene. The CDR3 totals 14 residues. The CDR3 reads CASSTTGVTGELFF. CDR3 in DNA: TGTGCCAGCAGCACGACAGGGGTTACCGGGGAGCTGTTTTTT.

This clonotype was picked up many times. V and J are TRBV7-6 and TRBJ1-2; possibly TRBD1 for D (6 bases). V lost 4 bases and J 2 bases, leaving 11 bases between the germline ends. The CDR3 runs to 14 residues. CDR1 and CDR2 from the germline V gene are SGHVS and FNYEAQ. The CDR3, as DNA: TGTGCCAGCAGCTCGCAGCAGGGGAACTATGGCTACACCTTC. Its translation is CASSSQQGNYGYTF. Using reference TRBV7-6 and TRBJ1-2 for the parts outside the CDR3, the full variable domain is GAGVSQSPRYKVTKRGQDVALRCDPISGHVSLYWYRQALGQGPEFLTYFNYEAQQDKSGLPNDRFSAERPEGSISTLTIQRTEQRDSAMYRCASSSQQGNYGYTFGSGTRLTVV.

This clonotype was seen ten or more times. CDR3 DNA sequence: TGTGCCAGCAGTTACTCGCCGGGCGAAGGGCCGGGCTACACCTTC. Amino acid sequence: CASSYSPGEGPGYTF. This chain uses TRBV6-5 with TRBJ1-2; D is unresolved. Germline CDR1 is MNHEY and CDR2 is SVGAGI. The CDR3 has 15 residues. Trimming removed 0 bases at V and 8 bases at J, with 16 bases between.

This clonotype appeared a few times. V is TRBV6-2 or TRBV6-3 and J is TRBJ2-7; D may be TRBD2 (5 bases). CDR1 MNHEY and CDR2 SVGEGT come from the germline V gene. The CDR3 length is 15 residues. The germline V and J ends were trimmed by 6 bases and 3 bases, with 18 bases remaining between them. The CDR3 loop reads CASSPRGPSSYEQYV. The CDR3 DNA follows: TGTGCCAGCAGCCCAAGAGGTCCTAGCAGCTACGAGCAGTACGTC.

This clonotype appeared a few times. V gene TRBV27 combines with J gene TRBJ1-2, with D unclear. This CDR3 is 13 amino acids long. V dropped 6 bases and J dropped 6 bases, with 14 bases sitting between them. Germline V CDR1 and CDR2: MNHEY, SMNVEV (reference sequence). DNA for the CDR3: TGTGCCAGCAGAACGGAAGGGAAGGATGGCTACACCTTC. It translates to CASRTEGKDGYTF.

This clonotype was counted between two and nine times. J is TRBJ2-1 and V is TRBV7-6, with D tentatively TRBD2 (7 bases). CDR3 length equals 16 residues. CDR1 is SGHVS, CDR2 FNYEAQ, per germline. Trimming removed 5 bases from V and 7 bases from J, with 21 bases in between. The CDR3 DNA sequence: TGTGCCAGCAGCACTAGGTGGGGGGGGGGCCGAAATGAGCAGTTCTTC. It translates to CASSTRWGGGRNEQFF.

The chain combines TRBV15 with TRBJ2-3, with 7 positions matching TRBD2. This CDR3 region has 14 residues. J gave up 4 bases and V 5 bases, and 6 bases lay outside the gene matches. CDR1 LNHNV and CDR2 YYDKDF come from the germline V gene (reference sequence). CDR3 DNA sequence: TGTGCCACCAGCCGGCTAGCGGTCGCAGATACGCAGTATTTT. This translates into CATSRLAVADTQYF.

The J gene is TRBJ2-3, the V gene TRBV4-2; D call uncertain. V was shortened by 0 bases and J by 0 bases, with 10 bases between the two germline ends. The CDR3 extends over 16 amino acids. Germline lookup yields CDR1 LGHNA and CDR2 YNFKEQ. CDR3 protein: CASSQDSVRSTDTQYF. The CDR3 DNA follows: TGTGCCAGCAGCCAAGATAGTGTGAGGAGCACAGATACGCAGTATTTT.

This clonotype has more than one count but fewer than ten. The chain uses TRBV4-1 and TRBJ2-3; maybe TRBD1 (6 bases). V lost 1 base and J lost 3, with 11 bases in between. There are 15 residues in the CDR3. Germline V gives CDR1 MGHRA, CDR2 YSYEKL. The CDR3 sequence is CASSQVDRRTDTQYF. The CDR3 DNA follows: TGCGCCAGCAGCCAAGTTGACAGGAGGACAGATACGCAGTATTTT.

This chain links TRBV6-5 with TRBJ2-2; 7 positions match TRBD1. The J segment lost 7 bases and the V segment lost 2 bases, leaving 7 bases of the junction unmatched. CDR3 length equals 15 residues. CDR1 is MNHEY, CDR2 SVGAGI, per germline. CDR3 nucleotide sequence: TGTGCCAGCAGTTACAGTGAGGGGGCGGGCGGGGAGCTGTTTTTT. Its translation is CASSYSEGAGGELFF.

This clonotype has a count of ten or more. The rearrangement joins TRBV7-8 to TRBJ2-3; maybe TRBD2 (6 bases). The CDR3 sequence is 16 residues long. The ends were cut back, 6 bases at V and 2 bases at J, with 18 bases in the middle. From germline, CDR1 is SGHVS and CDR2 FQNEAQ. DNA of the CDR3: TGTGCCAGCAGGCCGGGACCGCGGGATTTCACAGATACGCAGTATTTT. Translating gives CASRPGPRDFTDTQYF.